The rows below give T cell receptor beta chains drawn from one sample of a study of chemoradiotherapy in HPV16-positive cancers. Clones were sequenced by immunoSEQ multiplex PCR, and TCRdb holds only the in-frame ones, with some missing. This sample carries roughly 13,000 clones, approximately 89% of them seen once, and the ten largest clones take approximately 4.7%. Here the sequenced sample was tumor tissue, taken from a patient who underwent chemoradiotherapy. These receptors all come from a human donor with HPV-associated anogenital cancer. Each CDR3 is given with its conserved first and last residue. The order of the fields is clone size, V gene, D gene, J gene, CDR3 DNA, CDR3 protein. D genes are given only for firm matches. Expanded clones get a size class; other rows say once, few or many, or leave the size out.

abundance: .
v_gene: TRBV2
d_gene: TRBD1
j_gene: TRBJ2-7
CDR3nt: TGTGCCAGCAGTGCGGACAGGGGTTACGAGCAGTACTTC
CDR3aa: CASSADRGYEQYF

abundance: .
v_gene: TRBV10-1
d_gene: .
j_gene: TRBJ2-2
CDR3nt: TGCGCCAGCAGTGAGTCCTTTCGAGACGCCGGGGAGCTGTTTTTT
CDR3aa: CASSESFRDAGELFF

abundance: .
v_gene: TRBV18
d_gene: TRBD2
j_gene: TRBJ2-7
CDR3nt: TGTGCCAGCTCACCACCATTAGCGGGAGCCGAGCAGTACTTC
CDR3aa: CASSPPLAGAEQYF

abundance: .
v_gene: TRBV4-1
d_gene: .
j_gene: TRBJ2-5
CDR3nt: TGCGCCAGCAGCCAAGAACTAGCACGAGGGACCCAGTACTTC
CDR3aa: CASSQELARGTQYF

abundance: .
v_gene: TRBV6-5
d_gene: .
j_gene: TRBJ2-1
CDR3nt: TGTGCCAGCAGTTACAGTAGCTCCTACAATGAGCAGTTCTTC
CDR3aa: CASSYSSSYNEQFF

abundance: .
v_gene: TRBV7-9
d_gene: TRBD2
j_gene: TRBJ2-3
CDR3nt: TGTGCCAGCAGCCTCCCTAGCGGGAGGGGGGATACGCAGTATTTT
CDR3aa: CASSLPSGRGDTQYF

abundance: .
v_gene: TRBV29-1
d_gene: .
j_gene: TRBJ2-1
CDR3nt: TGCAGCGCGACGTTAAGCTCCTACAATGAGCAGTTCTTC
CDR3aa: CSATLSSYNEQFF

abundance: .
v_gene: TRBV29-1
d_gene: TRBD2
j_gene: TRBJ2-1
CDR3nt: TGCAGCGTTGGACTAGCGGGAGCTCAGTTCTTC
CDR3aa: CSVGLAGAQFF

abundance: .
v_gene: TRBV15
d_gene: TRBD1
j_gene: TRBJ2-7
CDR3nt: TGTGCCACAAAACATACCCTGGACAGGCACGAGCAGTACTTC
CDR3aa: CATKHTLDRHEQYF

abundance: .
v_gene: TRBV4-1
d_gene: TRBD2
j_gene: TRBJ2-1
CDR3nt: TGCGCCAGCAGCCAACCAAGGGGAGGGTACAATGAGCAGTTCTTC
CDR3aa: CASSQPRGGYNEQFF

abundance: .
v_gene: TRBV18
d_gene: TRBD2
j_gene: TRBJ2-2
CDR3nt: TGTGCCAGCTCCTTAGCGGGAGGATCTAACACCGGGGAGCTGTTTTTT
CDR3aa: CASSLAGGSNTGELFF

abundance: .
v_gene: TRBV4-1
d_gene: .
j_gene: TRBJ2-6
CDR3nt: TGCGCCAGCAGCCAAGAGCTGGGGTCTGGGGCCAACGTCCTGACTTTC
CDR3aa: CASSQELGSGANVLTF

abundance: .
v_gene: TRBV5-1
d_gene: TRBD2
j_gene: TRBJ2-1
CDR3nt: TGCGCCAGCAGCTTTCCCGCAGGTGGCGGGAGGGCCGATAGTGAGCAGTTCTTC
CDR3aa: CASSFPAGGGRADSEQFF

abundance: .
v_gene: TRBV29-1
d_gene: TRBD1
j_gene: TRBJ2-7
CDR3nt: TGCAGCGTTGGGGACAGGGACCTCTCCGAGCAGTACTTC
CDR3aa: CSVGDRDLSEQYF

abundance: .
v_gene: TRBV15
d_gene: TRBD2
j_gene: TRBJ2-5
CDR3nt: TGTGCCACCAGCGGAGGGACTAGCGGGAATCAAGAGACCCAGTACTTC
CDR3aa: CATSGGTSGNQETQYF

abundance: .
v_gene: TRBV11-3
d_gene: .
j_gene: TRBJ2-3
CDR3nt: TGTGCCAGCAGCGGGAGCTCCTACACAGATACGCAGTATTTT
CDR3aa: CASSGSSYTDTQYF

abundance: .
v_gene: TRBV5-1
d_gene: TRBD1
j_gene: TRBJ1-2
CDR3nt: TGCGCCAGCAGTGAGTTGGGGACAGGGGGCTATGGCTACACCTTC
CDR3aa: CASSELGTGGYGYTF

abundance: .
v_gene: TRBV9
d_gene: .
j_gene: TRBJ1-2
CDR3nt: TGTGCCAGCAGCCCCCTAGGGGGGCCAAGCGGCGGCTACACCTTC
CDR3aa: CASSPLGGPSGGYTF

abundance: .
v_gene: TRBV5-4
d_gene: .
j_gene: TRBJ1-3
CDR3nt: TGTGCCAGCAGCTTGGGCACAGAGAGGTCAGGAAACACCATATATTTT
CDR3aa: CASSLGTERSGNTIYF

abundance: .
v_gene: TRBV4-3
d_gene: TRBD2
j_gene: TRBJ2-7
CDR3nt: TGCGCCAGCAGCCAAGATCGAGCGGGAGCCTACGAGCAGTACTTC
CDR3aa: CASSQDRAGAYEQYF

abundance: .
v_gene: TRBV7-2
d_gene: .
j_gene: TRBJ2-3
CDR3nt: TGTGCCAGCAGCTTATCGGGGCATGGTTCAGATACGCAGTATTTT
CDR3aa: CASSLSGHGSDTQYF

abundance: .
v_gene: TRBV5-1
d_gene: .
j_gene: TRBJ2-2
CDR3nt: TGCGCCAGCAGCTTGGGTCTTAATCCGAACACCGGGGAGCTGTTTTTT
CDR3aa: CASSLGLNPNTGELFF

abundance: .
v_gene: TRBV30
d_gene: TRBD1
j_gene: TRBJ1-2
CDR3nt: TGTGCCTGGAGTGGCGACAGGGTCTCTTACTATGGCTACACCTTC
CDR3aa: CAWSGDRVSYYGYTF

abundance: .
v_gene: TRBV5-8
d_gene: TRBD1
j_gene: TRBJ1-1
CDR3nt: TGTGCCAGCAGCCTAGGGGGCTTAGGAGCTTTCTTT
CDR3aa: CASSLGGLGAFF

abundance: .
v_gene: TRBV5-4
d_gene: .
j_gene: TRBJ2-5
CDR3nt: TGTGCCAGCAGCGCAGGACAGCAAGAGACCCAGTACTTC
CDR3aa: CASSAGQQETQYF

abundance: .
v_gene: TRBV7-9
d_gene: .
j_gene: TRBJ2-7
CDR3nt: TGTGCCAGCAGCTTAGATCGAAGCTACGAGCAGTACTTC
CDR3aa: CASSLDRSYEQYF

abundance: .
v_gene: TRBV14
d_gene: .
j_gene: TRBJ2-7
CDR3nt: TGTGCCAGCAGCTACGATCAGGGCGAGCAGTACTTC
CDR3aa: CASSYDQGEQYF

abundance: .
v_gene: TRBV7-2
d_gene: .
j_gene: TRBJ2-5
CDR3nt: TGTGCCAGCAAGGCAGGGGGGAGGGAGACCCAGTACTTC
CDR3aa: CASKAGGRETQYF

abundance: .
v_gene: TRBV5-1
d_gene: TRBD2
j_gene: TRBJ2-2
CDR3nt: TGCGCCAGCAGCGTGGGACTAGCGTCGAACACCGGGGAGCTGTTTTTT
CDR3aa: CASSVGLASNTGELFF

abundance: once
v_gene: TRBV20-1
d_gene: .
j_gene: TRBJ1-1
CDR3nt: TGCAGTGCTGCCGAGGGTGAAGCTTTCTTT
CDR3aa: CSAAEGEAFF

abundance: once
v_gene: TRBV9
d_gene: .
j_gene: TRBJ1-2
CDR3nt: TGTGCCAGCAGCTTCACCCCGGAGGGACGGGCTAACTATGGCTACACCTTC
CDR3aa: CASSFTPEGRANYGYTF

abundance: once
v_gene: TRBV6-5
d_gene: .
j_gene: TRBJ1-3
CDR3nt: TGTGCCAGCAATGATGGAAACACCATATATTTT
CDR3aa: CASNDGNTIYF

abundance: .
v_gene: TRBV5-1
d_gene: TRBD2
j_gene: TRBJ2-1
CDR3nt: TGCGCCAGCAGCTTGGGGGTCGGGCTAGCGGGAGTGGTATACAATGAGCAGTTCTTC
CDR3aa: CASSLGVGLAGVVYNEQFF

abundance: .
v_gene: TRBV18
d_gene: .
j_gene: TRBJ2-7
CDR3nt: TGTGCCAGCTCACCGCAGACAGCAACTTACGAGCAGTACTTC
CDR3aa: CASSPQTATYEQYF

abundance: .
v_gene: TRBV6-1
d_gene: .
j_gene: TRBJ1-2
CDR3nt: TGTGCCAGCAGCCACCCCGGGGCCCGGTATGGCTACACCTTC
CDR3aa: CASSHPGARYGYTF

abundance: once
v_gene: TRBV2
d_gene: .
j_gene: TRBJ1-2
CDR3nt: TGTGCCAGCAGCCAATGGCATGGCTACACCTTC
CDR3aa: CASSQWHGYTF

abundance: .
v_gene: TRBV2
d_gene: .
j_gene: TRBJ1-3
CDR3nt: TGTGCCAGCCTGGTGGACAGTGAAGACACCATATATTTT
CDR3aa: CASLVDSEDTIYF

abundance: .
v_gene: TRBV11-2
d_gene: TRBD2
j_gene: TRBJ2-2
CDR3nt: TGTGCCAGCAGCTCAACTAGCGTCACCGGGGAGCTGTTTTTT
CDR3aa: CASSSTSVTGELFF

abundance: .
v_gene: TRBV7-2
d_gene: .
j_gene: TRBJ2-7
CDR3nt: TGTGCCAGCAGCCCAAGATCGGACTACGAGCAGTACTTC
CDR3aa: CASSPRSDYEQYF

abundance: .
v_gene: TRBV5-5
d_gene: .
j_gene: TRBJ2-7
CDR3nt: TGTGCCAGCAGCTGGGGGGTGAGACCGATCCCAGGCTACGAGCAGTACTTC
CDR3aa: CASSWGVRPIPGYEQYF

abundance: .
v_gene: TRBV2
d_gene: .
j_gene: TRBJ2-5
CDR3nt: TGTGCCAGCCAGGGGGACTCAGGGGGGGAGACCCAGTACTTC
CDR3aa: CASQGDSGGETQYF

abundance: .
v_gene: TRBV6-6
d_gene: .
j_gene: TRBJ1-5
CDR3nt: TGTGCCAGCAGACCACCGGGGGATCAGCCCCAGCATTTT
CDR3aa: CASRPPGDQPQHF

abundance: .
v_gene: TRBV13
d_gene: .
j_gene: TRBJ2-2
CDR3nt: TGTGCCAGCAGCTTAGGGGGCAGGGAGGACACCGGGGAGCTGTTTTTT
CDR3aa: CASSLGGREDTGELFF

abundance: .
v_gene: TRBV2
d_gene: .
j_gene: TRBJ2-5
CDR3nt: TGTGCCAGCAGTGATCCTGCAAGTTCTGAGACCCAGTACTTC
CDR3aa: CASSDPASSETQYF

abundance: .
v_gene: TRBV6-1
d_gene: .
j_gene: TRBJ1-5
CDR3nt: TGTGCCAGCAGTGATTATAGGGCAGGGATCGGTAATCAGCCCCAGCATTTT
CDR3aa: CASSDYRAGIGNQPQHF

abundance: .
v_gene: TRBV18
d_gene: TRBD1
j_gene: TRBJ2-7
CDR3nt: TGTGCCAGCTCACCCCGGGACAGGACCACCTACGAGCAGTACTTC
CDR3aa: CASSPRDRTTYEQYF